These 9 T cell receptor beta chains were sequenced from one sample in a study of cytomegalovirus exposure and HLA in healthy donors. The PCR employed 60 Vbeta primers together with 13 Jbeta primers. Method: immunoSEQ multiplex PCR; TCRdb's copy keeps in-frame clones and lacks some. The sample has about 200,000 clones; 82% are singletons. Sequencing was done on a sample of PBMCs. The receptors originated from a woman in her forties in good health and CMV-seronegative.

Points on this clone: The junction shows a germline mismatch at one end, possibly a read error. The CDR3 DNA sequence: TGTGCCAGCAGTGAATTAGGGACAGGGAGGGTCCTGGGGGCCAACGTCCCGACTTTC. The encoded protein is CASSELGTGRVLGANVPTF. This sequence joins TRBV6-1 and TRBJ2-6, with 9 positions matching TRBD1. CDR3 length equals 19 residues. Germline CDR1 MNHNS, CDR2 SASEGT.

This clone was counted once. The rearrangement joins TRBV11-2 to TRBJ2-5; no definite D call. V dropped 1 base and J dropped 2 bases, with 8 bases sitting between them. The CDR3 sequence is 14 residues long. CDR1 is SGHAT and CDR2 is FQNNGV in the germline V gene. CDR3 nucleotides: TGTGCCAGCAGCTTAGCGGGTCCTCAAGAGACCCAGTACTTC. As protein: CASSLAGPQETQYF.

The genes are TRBV5-6 and TRBJ1-5; possible D gene TRBD1, 6 bases. The CDR3 totals 14 residues. Trimming left V 2 bases short and J 5 bases short, with 11 bases between. Germline CDR1 reads SGHDT; CDR2 reads YYEEEE. The CDR3 DNA follows: TGTGCCAGCAGCTTATGGGGGGGGCATCAGCCCCAGCATTTT. Protein sequence: CASSLWGGHQPQHF. Together with reference TRBV5-6 and TRBJ1-5, the CDR3 gives the full variable domain: DAGVTQSPTHLIKTRGQQVTLRCSPKSGHDTVSWYQQALGQGPQFIFQYYEEEERQRGNFPDRFSGHQFPNYSSELNVNALLLGDSALYLCASSLWGGHQPQHFGDGTRLSIL.

The rearrangement uses TRBV7-9 and TRBJ2-5, with 12 nucleotides matching TRBD1. The J call could be wrong; TRBJ2-7 is a better fit for the DNA end. The CDR3 spans 18 residues. Looked up from germline, CDR1 is SEHNR and CDR2 is FQNEAQ (reference sequence). The CDR3 spells CASSPHIPLGTGGHEQYF. CDR3 bases: TGTGCCAGCAGCCCACATATACCCCTCGGGACAGGGGGCCACGAGCAGTACTTC.

This clone was seen only once. The V gene is TRBV27, the J gene TRBJ1-1; D is unclear. Trimming left V 3 bases short and J 6 bases short, with 8 bases between. Germline V gene sequence: CDR1 MNHEY, CDR2 SMNVEV (reference sequence). This CDR3 is 12 amino acids long. CDR3 loop: CASSFHGAEAFF. CDR3 DNA: TGTGCCAGCAGTTTCCACGGAGCTGAAGCTTTCTTT.

This sequence joins TRBV28 and TRBJ2-1, with D possibly matching TRBD2 (6 bases). The germline V gene has CDR1 MDHEN and CDR2 SYDVKM. The V gene lost 5 bases and the J gene lost 10 bases, with 21 bases spanning the gap. CDR3 length: 15 amino acids. CDR3 residues: CASSPRGTSLWEQFF. The CDR3 bases are TGTGCCAGCAGTCCCCGCGGAACTAGCCTATGGGAGCAGTTCTTC.

V gene TRBV7-6 combines with J gene TRBJ2-3, with 8 bases aligning to TRBD2. The CDR3 is 18 amino acids. J gave up 4 bases and V 2 bases, and 14 bases lay outside the gene matches. Germline CDR1 and CDR2: SGHVS and FNYEAQ. The CDR3 region is CASSLSPSLSGNPDTQYF. CDR3 nucleotides: TGTGCCAGCAGCTTATCTCCTTCTCTTAGCGGGAATCCAGATACGCAGTATTTT.

The rearrangement links TRBV5-1 to TRBJ2-7; possibly TRBD2 for D (6 bases). From germline, CDR1 is SGHRS and CDR2 YFSETQ. Trimming left V 1 base short and J 7 bases short, with 24 bases between. CDR3 length equals 17 residues. The DNA of the CDR3 is TGCGCCAGCAGCTTGCTCGGGAGCCTAGGGCTCGGGGGTGAGCAGTACTTC. Translation: CASSLLGSLGLGGEQYF. Complete variable domain (other parts from reference TRBV5-1 and TRBJ2-7): KAGVTQTPRYLIKTRGQQVTLSCSPISGHRSVSWYQQTPGQGLQFLFEYFSETQRNKGNFPGRFSGRQFSNSRSEMNVSTLELGDSALYLCASSLLGSLGLGGEQYFGPGTRLTVT.

The chain recombines TRBV11-1 with TRBJ2-3; 11 nucleotides line up with TRBD2. The CDR3 runs 16 residues. In germline, CDR1 is SGHAT, CDR2 FQDESV (reference sequence). Trimming at V came to 5 bases and at J to 2 bases, leaving 6 bases not matched to a gene. The CDR3 sequence is CASSGETSGITDTQYF. CDR3 in DNA: TGTGCCAGCAGCGGGGAGACTAGCGGGATCACAGATACGCAGTATTTT.